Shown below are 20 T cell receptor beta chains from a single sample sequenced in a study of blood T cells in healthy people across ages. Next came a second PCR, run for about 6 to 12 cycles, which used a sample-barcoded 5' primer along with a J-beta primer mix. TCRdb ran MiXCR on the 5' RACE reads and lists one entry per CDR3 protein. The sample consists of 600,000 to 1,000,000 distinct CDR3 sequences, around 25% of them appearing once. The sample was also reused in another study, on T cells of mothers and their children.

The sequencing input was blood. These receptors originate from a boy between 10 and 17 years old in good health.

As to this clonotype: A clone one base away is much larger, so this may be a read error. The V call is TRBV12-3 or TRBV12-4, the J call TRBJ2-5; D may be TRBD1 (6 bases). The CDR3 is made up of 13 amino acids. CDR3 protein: CASSPTGQETRYF. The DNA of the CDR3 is TGTGCCAGCAGTCCCACAGGGCAAGAGACCCGGTACTTC.

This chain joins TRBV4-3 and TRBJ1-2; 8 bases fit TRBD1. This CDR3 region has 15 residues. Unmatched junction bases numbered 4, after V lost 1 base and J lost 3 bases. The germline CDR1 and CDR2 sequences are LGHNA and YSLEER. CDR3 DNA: TGCGCCAGCAGCCAAGGGGACAGGATTTACTATGGCTACACCTTC. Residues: CASSQGDRIYYGYTF.

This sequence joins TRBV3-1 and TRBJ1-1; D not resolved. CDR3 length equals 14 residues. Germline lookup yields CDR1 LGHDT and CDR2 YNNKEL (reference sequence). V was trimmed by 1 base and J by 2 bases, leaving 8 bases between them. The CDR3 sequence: CASSQVLVNTEAFF. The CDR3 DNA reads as TGTGCCAGCAGCCAAGTCTTAGTAAACACTGAAGCTTTCTTT.

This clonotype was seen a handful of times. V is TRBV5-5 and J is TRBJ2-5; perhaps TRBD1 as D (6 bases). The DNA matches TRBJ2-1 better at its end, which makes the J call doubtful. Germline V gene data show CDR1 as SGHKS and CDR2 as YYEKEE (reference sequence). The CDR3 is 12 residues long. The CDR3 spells CASSYNRGEQFF. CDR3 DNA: TGTGCCAGCAGCTATAATAGGGGGGAGCAGTTCTTC.

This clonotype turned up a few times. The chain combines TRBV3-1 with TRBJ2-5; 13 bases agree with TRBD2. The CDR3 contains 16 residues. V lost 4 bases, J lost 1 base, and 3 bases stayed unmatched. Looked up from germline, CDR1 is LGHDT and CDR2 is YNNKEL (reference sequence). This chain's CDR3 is CASSLGTSGIQETQYF. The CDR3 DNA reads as TGTGCCAGCAGCCTGGGGACTAGCGGGATCCAAGAGACCCAGTACTTC.

CDR3: CASSSRTVGVLNTEAFF. In DNA, the CDR3 is TGTGCCAGCAGCTCCCGTACGGTGGGAGTTTTGAACACTGAAGCTTTCTTT. The V and J genes are TRBV7-8 and TRBJ1-1; D is unclear. Trimming took 4 bases from V and 0 from J, leaving 18 bases between them. The CDR3 runs to 17 residues. CDR1 is SGHVS, CDR2 FQNEAQ, per germline. The entire variable domain, with the rest obtained from reference TRBV7-8 and TRBJ1-1, is as follows: GAGVSQSPRYKVAKRGQDVALRCDPISGHVSLFWYQQALGQGPEFLTYFQNEAQLDKSGLPSDRFFAERPEGSVSTLKIQRTQQEDSAVYLCASSSRTVGVLNTEAFFGQGTRLTVV.

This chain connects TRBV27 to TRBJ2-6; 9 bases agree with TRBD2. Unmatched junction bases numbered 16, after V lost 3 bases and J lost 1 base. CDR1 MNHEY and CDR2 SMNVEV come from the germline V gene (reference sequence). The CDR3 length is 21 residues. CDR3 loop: CASSLTPRKLAGVSGANVLTF. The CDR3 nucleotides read TGTGCCAGCAGTTTGACACCAAGGAAATTAGCGGGAGTGTCTGGGGCCAACGTCCTGACTTTC.

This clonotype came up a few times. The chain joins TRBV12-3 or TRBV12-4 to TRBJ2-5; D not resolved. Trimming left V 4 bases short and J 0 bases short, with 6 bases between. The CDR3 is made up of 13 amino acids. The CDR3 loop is CASSYINQETQYF. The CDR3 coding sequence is TGTGCCAGCAGTTACATAAACCAAGAGACCCAGTACTTC.

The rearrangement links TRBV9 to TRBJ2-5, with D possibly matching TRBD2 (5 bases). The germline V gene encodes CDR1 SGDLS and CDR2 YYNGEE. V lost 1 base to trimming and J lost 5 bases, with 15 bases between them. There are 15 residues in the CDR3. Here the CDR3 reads CASSVLGEGGETQYF. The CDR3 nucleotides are TGTGCCAGCAGCGTACTCGGGGAAGGCGGGGAGACCCAGTACTTC. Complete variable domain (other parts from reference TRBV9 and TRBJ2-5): DSGVTQTPKHLITATGQRVTLRCSPRSGDLSVYWYQQSLDQGLQFLIQYYNGEERAKGNILERFSAQQFPDLHSELNLSSLELGDSALYFCASSVLGEGGETQYFGPGTRLLVL.

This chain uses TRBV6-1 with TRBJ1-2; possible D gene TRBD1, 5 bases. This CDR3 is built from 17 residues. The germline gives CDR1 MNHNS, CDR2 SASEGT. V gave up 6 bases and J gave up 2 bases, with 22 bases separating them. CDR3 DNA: TGTGCCAGCAGCCCCGGCTCGGCAGGGAGGAGCAACTATGGCTACACCTTC. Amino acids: CASSPGSAGRSNYGYTF.

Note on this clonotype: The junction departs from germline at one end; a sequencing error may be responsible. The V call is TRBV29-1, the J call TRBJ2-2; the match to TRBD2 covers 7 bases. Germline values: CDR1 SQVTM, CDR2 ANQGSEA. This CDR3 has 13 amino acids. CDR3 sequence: CSGRGLSTGELFF. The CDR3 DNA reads TGTAGCGGGCGAGGTTTGTCCACCGGGGAGCTGTTTTTT.

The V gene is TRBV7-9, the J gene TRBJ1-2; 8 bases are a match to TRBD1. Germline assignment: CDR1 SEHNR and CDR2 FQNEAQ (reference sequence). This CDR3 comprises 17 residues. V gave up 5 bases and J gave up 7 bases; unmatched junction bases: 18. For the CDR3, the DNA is TGTGCCAGCAGCCTGACGCTACTGACAGGGGCCTCCGTTGGCTACACCTTC. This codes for CASSLTLLTGASVGYTF.

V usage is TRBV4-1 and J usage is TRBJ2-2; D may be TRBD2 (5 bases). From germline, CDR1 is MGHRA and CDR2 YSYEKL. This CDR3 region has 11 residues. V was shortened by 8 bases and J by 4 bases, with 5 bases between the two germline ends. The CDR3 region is CASGSTGELFF. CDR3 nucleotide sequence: TGCGCCAGCGGGAGCACCGGGGAGCTGTTTTTT.

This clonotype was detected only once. As DNA, the CDR3 is TGTGCCAGCAACACAGGGTTCGAGCAGTACTTC. This sequence encodes CASNTGFEQYF. This chain joins TRBV6-6 and TRBJ2-5, with D maybe TRBD1 (6 bases). Judging by the DNA end, TRBJ2-7 fits better; the J call may be wrong. The CDR3 has 11 amino acids. Germline CDR1 MNHNY, CDR2 SVGAGI (reference sequence).

The CDR3 spells CSVAHQTNTEAFF. The DNA for the CDR3 is TGCAGCGTGGCCCACCAAACGAACACTGAAGCTTTCTTT. This chain joins TRBV29-1 and TRBJ1-1, with D unclear. Looked up from germline, CDR1 is SQVTM and CDR2 is ANQGSEA. The CDR3 runs 13 residues. Trimming pared 6 bases from V and 1 base from J, leaving 12 bases between. The full variable domain, rest sourced from reference TRBV29-1 and TRBJ1-1, is SAVISQKPSRDICQRGTSLTIQCQVDSQVTMMFWYRQQPGQSLTLIATANQGSEATYESGFVIDKFPISRPNLTFSTLTVSNMSPEDSSIYLCSVAHQTNTEAFFGQGTRLTVV.

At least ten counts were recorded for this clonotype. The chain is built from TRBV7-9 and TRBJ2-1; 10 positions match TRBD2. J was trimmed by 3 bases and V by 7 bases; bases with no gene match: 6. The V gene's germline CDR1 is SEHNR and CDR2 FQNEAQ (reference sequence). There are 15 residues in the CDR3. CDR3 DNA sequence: TGTGCCAGCATCCAGGCTAGCGGGAGCTACAATGAGCAGTTCTTC. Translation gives CASIQASGSYNEQFF.

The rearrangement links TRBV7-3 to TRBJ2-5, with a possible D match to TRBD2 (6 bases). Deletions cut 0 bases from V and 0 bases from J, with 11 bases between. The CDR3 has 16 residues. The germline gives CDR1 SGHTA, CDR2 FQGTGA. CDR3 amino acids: CASSLTTAGYQETQYF. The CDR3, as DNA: TGTGCCAGCAGCTTAACGACGGCGGGGTACCAAGAGACCCAGTACTTC.

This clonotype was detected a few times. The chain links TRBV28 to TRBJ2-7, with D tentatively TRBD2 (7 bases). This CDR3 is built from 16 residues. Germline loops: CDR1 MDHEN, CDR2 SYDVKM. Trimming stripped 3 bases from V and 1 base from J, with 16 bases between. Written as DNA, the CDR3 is TGTGCCAGCAGTTTTAGGGGGGGCAGGTTATCCTACGAGCAGTACTTC. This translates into CASSFRGGRLSYEQYF.

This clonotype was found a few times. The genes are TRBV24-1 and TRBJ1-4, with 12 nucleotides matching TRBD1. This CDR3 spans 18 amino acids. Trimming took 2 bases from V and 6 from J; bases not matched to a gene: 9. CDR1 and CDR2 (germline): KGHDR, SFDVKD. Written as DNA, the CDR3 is TGTGCCACCAGTGATTCCGCGCTCGGGACAGGGGGCGATGAAAAACTGTTTTTT. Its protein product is CATSDSALGTGGDEKLFF.

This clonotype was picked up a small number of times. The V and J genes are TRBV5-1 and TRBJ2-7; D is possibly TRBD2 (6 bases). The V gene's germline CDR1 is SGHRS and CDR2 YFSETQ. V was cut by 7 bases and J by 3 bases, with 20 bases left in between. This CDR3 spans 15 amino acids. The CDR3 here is CASGDPLGGFYEQYF. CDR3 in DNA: TGCGCCAGCGGAGATCCACTGGGGGGTTTCTACGAGCAGTACTTC.